The 19 T cell receptor beta chains given below trace back to one sample, sequenced in a study of T-cell reconstitution after alpha-beta-depleted transplantation in children. Construction of the TCRbeta library involved unique molecular identifiers. TCRdb called the PCR reads again in MiXCR, with one record for every CDR3 protein. The sample includes 280,000 or so distinct CDR3 sequences, around 10% seen only once; the top ten take about a quarter. The starting material was peripheral blood, obtained 180 days after TCRalphabeta/CD19-depleted stem cell transplant. The receptors shown here come from a male patient between 2 and 9 years old who had a stem cell transplant for chronic granulomatous disease, so the T cells may come from the graft donor.

This clonotype was seen many times. The chain carries TRBV20-1 and TRBJ2-1; D may be TRBD1 (5 bases). The CDR3 covers 14 residues. Trimming pared 3 bases from V and 7 bases from J, leaving 16 bases between. Germline V lookup: CDR1 DFQATT, CDR2 SNEGSKA (reference sequence). The CDR3: CSASPVRGRNEQFF. The CDR3 bases are TGCAGTGCTAGCCCCGTAAGGGGCCGGAATGAGCAGTTCTTC.

This clonotype appeared many times. This chain connects TRBV20-1 to TRBJ2-2; a weak D match, TRBD1 (5 bases). Germline lookup yields CDR1 DFQATT and CDR2 SNEGSKA (reference sequence). V was pared by 6 bases and J by 3 bases, with 8 bases between. The CDR3 consists of 12 residues. The CDR3 spells CSARQYTGELFF. The CDR3 bases are TGCAGTGCCAGACAGTACACCGGGGAGCTGTTTTTT.

This clonotype was observed many times. This rearrangement joins TRBV5-1 to TRBJ2-3; 12 nucleotides agree with TRBD2. Trimming took 4 bases from V and 2 from J; bases not matched to a gene: 5. Germline CDR1 reads SGHRS; CDR2 reads YFSETQ. This CDR3 has 16 amino acids. The CDR3 loop reads CASSTRTSGVTDTQYF. CDR3 nucleotide sequence: TGCGCCAGCAGCACCAGGACTAGCGGGGTCACAGATACGCAGTATTTT.

As regards this clonotype: This could be a read error, since a much larger clone is one nucleotide away. V and J are TRBV21-1 and TRBJ2-7; the tabulated D call, TRBD2, remains unverified against the DNA. TRBV21-1 is assigned pseudogene status. This CDR3 spans 17 amino acids. The DNA for the CDR3 is TGTACCAGCAGCCCACCGTGGAGCGGTGTTAGCTCCTACGAGCAGTACTTC. This translates into CTSSPPWSGVSSYEQYF.

This clonotype was seen repeatedly, ten times or more. The rearrangement uses TRBV9 and TRBJ2-5; perhaps TRBD2 as D (6 bases). Between the trimmed V and J ends, which lost 4 bases and 5 bases, there was a span of 15 bases. The CDR3 loop spans 14 amino acids. From germline, CDR1 is SGDLS and CDR2 YYNGEE. Written as DNA, the CDR3 is TGTGCCAGCAGCCTCTCGGGAGATCGGGAGACCCAGTACTTC. It codes for CASSLSGDRETQYF.

DNA for the CDR3: TGTGCCAGTCAGCTAGTGGGGAGGAACAATGAGCAGTTCTTC. It translates to CASQLVGRNNEQFF. The chain is built from TRBV19 and TRBJ2-1, with D maybe TRBD2 (6 bases). The germline V gene encodes CDR1 LNHDA and CDR2 SQIVND (reference sequence). V was clipped by 8 bases and J by 5 bases, with 16 bases between them. CDR3 length equals 14 residues.

A few counts support this clonotype. This rearrangement joins TRBV29-1 to TRBJ2-2; D remains ambiguous. V lost 1 base, J lost 1 base, and 7 bases lay in between. CDR3 length equals 14 residues. CDR1 and CDR2 from the germline V gene are SQVTM and ANQGSEA. In DNA form, the CDR3 reads TGCAGCGTTGAAGTTCCAGTGAACACCGGGGAGCTGTTTTTT. It codes for CSVEVPVNTGELFF.

This clonotype has at least ten counts. The V gene is TRBV5-1, the J gene TRBJ2-1, with TRBD1 identical over 11 bases. The ends lost 7 bases at V and 0 bases at J; junction bases unmatched: 0. This CDR3 comprises 14 residues. From germline, CDR1 is SGHRS and CDR2 YFSETQ. CDR3 in amino acids: CASGTGGSYNEQFF. The CDR3 nucleotides read TGCGCCAGCGGGACAGGGGGCTCCTACAATGAGCAGTTCTTC.

In this sample, this clonotype turned up many times. This chain uses TRBV27 with TRBJ2-7, with TRBD1 matching 9 bases. The germline gives CDR1 MNHEY, CDR2 SMNVEV (reference sequence). The CDR3 is made up of 13 amino acids. V gave up 3 bases and J gave up 7 bases; unmatched junction bases: 4. The CDR3 here is CASSFNRGLEQYF. The CDR3 nucleotides read TGTGCCAGCAGTTTTAACAGGGGGCTTGAGCAGTACTTC.

This clonotype appeared many times. CDR3 coding DNA: TGTGCCAGCAGACGGGGCTCTGAAGCTTTCTTT. This translates into CASRRGSEAFF. The chain carries TRBV12-3 or TRBV12-4 and TRBJ1-1; weak D call: TRBD1 (5 bases). The CDR3 consists of 11 residues. Trimming shortened V by 6 bases and J by 6 bases, and 8 bases separated the two germline ends.

In its sample, this clonotype was seen many times. The chain is built from TRBV28 and TRBJ2-5; a possible D gene is TRBD1 (6 bases). Trimming shortened V by 5 bases and J by 5 bases, and 21 bases separated the two germline ends. The CDR3 runs to 16 residues. Germline CDR1 MDHEN, CDR2 SYDVKM. The CDR3 DNA sequence: TGTGCCAGCAGTACCCCTTCGACAGGTATTAAGGAGACCCAGTACTTC. Translated, it gives CASSTPSTGIKETQYF.

This clonotype was picked up many times. Sequence at one end of the junction differs from germline and may be a read error. The chain employs TRBV3-1 and TRBJ2-5; the D is unclear. The CDR3 sequence is 10 residues long. From germline, CDR1 is LGHDT and CDR2 YNNKEL (reference sequence). CDR3 sequence reads: CASSQGTQYF. CDR3 sequence (DNA): TGTGCCAGCAGCCAAGGGACCCAGTACTTC.

This clonotype has ten or more counts. This chain connects TRBV9 to TRBJ2-1; 10 nucleotides line up with TRBD2. The CDR3 length is 15 residues. Germline lookup yields CDR1 SGDLS and CDR2 YYNGEE. V shed 0 bases, J shed 6 bases, and the junction held 3 bases outside the gene matches. This CDR3 reads CASSVGASGGNEQFF. CDR3 DNA sequence: TGTGCCAGCAGCGTAGGGGCTAGCGGGGGCAATGAGCAGTTCTTC.

The chain combines TRBV19 with TRBJ2-7, with TRBD1 matching 12 bases. V dropped 9 bases and J dropped 5; count of bases not matched to a gene: 8. The germline V gene encodes CDR1 LNHDA and CDR2 SQIVND (reference sequence). The CDR3 extends over 14 amino acids. The CDR3 DNA reads TGTGCCAGCTTCTCCGGGACAGGGGGCCACGAGCAGTACTTC. Its translation: CASFSGTGGHEQYF.

This clonotype was counted many times. This chain joins TRBV27 and TRBJ2-1; the D is unclear. This CDR3 has 13 amino acids. CDR1 is MNHEY and CDR2 is SMNVEV in the germline V gene (reference sequence). Trimming shortened V by 6 bases and J by 0 bases, and 6 bases separated the two germline ends. Here the CDR3 reads CASSISSYNEQFF. CDR3 in DNA: TGTGCCAGCAGCATCAGCTCCTACAATGAGCAGTTCTTC.

Of note for this clonotype: A single base separates this from a much larger clone, so it may be a read error. The genes are TRBV13 and TRBJ2-2, with D hard to call. The CDR3 covers 15 residues. Germline-derived CDR1 and CDR2 are PRHDT and FYEKMQ (reference sequence). The chain's CDR3 is CASSRVGSNIGELFF. In DNA form, the CDR3 reads TGTGCCAGCAGCCGAGTGGGGTCGAACATCGGGGAGCTGTTTTTT.

This clonotype was found many times. The V and J genes are TRBV7-2 and TRBJ1-1; unclear D gene. V was clipped by 5 bases and J by 0 bases, with 10 bases between them. The CDR3 covers 14 residues. Germline values: CDR1 SGHTA, CDR2 FQGNSA. The CDR3 spells CASSPIRVNTEAFF. The DNA for the CDR3 is TGTGCCAGCAGCCCAATCAGAGTGAACACTGAAGCTTTCTTT.

With regard to this clonotype: Possible read error: a much larger clone is one base away. The rearrangement links TRBV15 to TRBJ1-2, with D perhaps TRBD1 (6 bases). The CDR3 covers 13 residues. The germline gives CDR1 LNHNV, CDR2 YYDKDF (reference sequence). This CDR3 is CATSNQQGSGDTF. Here the CDR3 DNA reads TGTGCCACCAGCAACCAACAGGGTAGTGGCGACACCTTC.

This clonotype was seen repeatedly, ten times or more. The rearrangement links TRBV18 to TRBJ2-5; D assignment may be TRBD1 or TRBD2 (6 bases each). The germline V gene encodes CDR1 KGHSH and CDR2 LQKENI. The CDR3 is 18 amino acids. V lost 3 bases and J 4 bases, leaving 24 bases between the germline ends. For the CDR3, the DNA is TGTGCCAGCTCACCGCGCATAGAGACAGGACGGGGAGGAGAGACCCAGTACTTC. It yields the protein CASSPRIETGRGGETQYF.